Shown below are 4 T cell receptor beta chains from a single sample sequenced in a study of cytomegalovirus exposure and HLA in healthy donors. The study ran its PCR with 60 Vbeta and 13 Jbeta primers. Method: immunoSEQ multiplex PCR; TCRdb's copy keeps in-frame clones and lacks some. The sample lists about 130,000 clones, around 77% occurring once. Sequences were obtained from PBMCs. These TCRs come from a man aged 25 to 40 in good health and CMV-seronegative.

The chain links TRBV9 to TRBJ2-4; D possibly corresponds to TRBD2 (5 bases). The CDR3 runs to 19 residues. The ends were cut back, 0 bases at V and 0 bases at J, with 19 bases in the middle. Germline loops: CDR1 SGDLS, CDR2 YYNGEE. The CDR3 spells CASSVDPGFIDLAKNIQYF. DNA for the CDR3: TGTGCCAGCAGCGTAGATCCGGGATTCATTGACCTAGCCAAAAACATTCAGTACTTC.

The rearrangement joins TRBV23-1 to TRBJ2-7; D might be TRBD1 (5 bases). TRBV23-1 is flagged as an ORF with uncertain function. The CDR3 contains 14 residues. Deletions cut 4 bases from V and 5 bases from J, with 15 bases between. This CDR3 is CASSRPGSQHEQYF. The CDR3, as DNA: TGCGCCAGCAGTCGCCCAGGGTCTCAGCACGAGCAGTACTTC.

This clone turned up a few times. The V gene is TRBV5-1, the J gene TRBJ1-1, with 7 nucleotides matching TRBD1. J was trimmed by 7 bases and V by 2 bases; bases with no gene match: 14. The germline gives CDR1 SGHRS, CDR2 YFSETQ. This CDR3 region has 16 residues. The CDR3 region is CASSLTFEGAAVEAFF. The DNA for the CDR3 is TGCGCCAGCAGCTTAACCTTCGAGGGGGCGGCGGTTGAAGCTTTCTTT.

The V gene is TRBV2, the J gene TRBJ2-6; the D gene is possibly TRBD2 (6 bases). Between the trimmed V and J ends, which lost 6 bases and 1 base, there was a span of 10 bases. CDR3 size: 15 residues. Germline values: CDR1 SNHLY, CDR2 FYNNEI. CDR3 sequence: CASSLGGSGANVLTF. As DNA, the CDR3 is TGTGCCAGCAGCTTGGGGGGATCTGGGGCCAACGTCCTGACTTTC.